This record concerns one TCR beta chain sequence. Its target is not known. One base away lies a much larger clone, so this may be a sequencing read error. These data belong to a study of T cell repertoires in cytomegalovirus infection. TCRdb independently ran MiXCR on the reads; one entry per CDR3 protein. The sample contains about 830,000 distinct CDR3 sequences, 30% to 35% of which appear only once. The receptor was isolated from a human donor in good health (CMV status not recorded). Some clones in this sample may be carry-over from other donors' samples. The sample in question was cultured CD8+ T cells from PBMCs, obtained from culture after CMV antigen stimulation.

The CDR3 nucleotides read TGTGTCAGCAGCCATAGCGAGGGCGCTTACACTGAAGCTTTCTTT. Translation gives CVSSHSEGAYTEAFF. The rearrangement links TRBV7-6 to TRBJ1-1; D uncertain. The CDR3 is 15 amino acids. The germline CDR1 and CDR2 sequences are SGHVS and FNYEAQ.